This T cell receptor beta chain comes out of a study of cytotoxic CD8 clonotypes in ibrutinib-treated CLL. Looking at the study overall: There were approximately ten relapsed/refractory patients and about 15 treatment-naive patients, and under 18 were IGHV unmutated. Study-level findings and limits: Clonality went up at the time of ibrutinib response, stayed stable in sustained remission, and later dropped back toward its baseline level at progression.

Clones were sequenced by immunoSEQ multiplex PCR, and TCRdb holds only the in-frame ones, with some missing. This table holds over 45,000 clones, roughly three fifths found once. A few counts support this clone. Its specificity is not known. Cryopreserved PBMCs were the source of approximately 2 micrograms of genomic DNA, which went to TCR beta libraries. Trimming took off 10 bases at V and 7 bases at J, with 16 bases between the two ends. Per germline, CDR1 MNHEY and CDR2 SMNVEV (reference sequence). The CDR3 sequence is 13 residues long. The chain joins TRBV27 to TRBJ1-4; the D gene is possibly TRBD1 (6 bases). This receptor was identified in a human donor with chronic lymphocytic leukemia. The sample in question was PBMCs, obtained after 24 months of ibrutinib treatment. CDR3 coding DNA: TGTGCCACCAAAACAGGGTACGGTGAAAAACTGTTTTTT. Translated, it gives CATKTGYGEKLFF.